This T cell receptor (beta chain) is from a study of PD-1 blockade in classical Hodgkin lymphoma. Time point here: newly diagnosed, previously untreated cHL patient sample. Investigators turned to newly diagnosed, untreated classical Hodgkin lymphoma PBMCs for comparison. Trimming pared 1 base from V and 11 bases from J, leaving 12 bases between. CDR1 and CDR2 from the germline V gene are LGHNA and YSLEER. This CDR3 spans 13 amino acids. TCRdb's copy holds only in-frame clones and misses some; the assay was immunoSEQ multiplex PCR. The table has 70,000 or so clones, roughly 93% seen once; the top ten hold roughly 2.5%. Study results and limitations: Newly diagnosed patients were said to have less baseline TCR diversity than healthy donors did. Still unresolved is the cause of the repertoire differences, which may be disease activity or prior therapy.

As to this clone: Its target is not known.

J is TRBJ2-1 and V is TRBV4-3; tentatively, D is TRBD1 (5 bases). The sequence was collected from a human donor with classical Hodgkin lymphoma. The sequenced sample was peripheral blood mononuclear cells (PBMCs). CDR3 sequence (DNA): TGCGCCAGCAGCCAAGTTTTGGGGCCAAAGCAGTTCTTC. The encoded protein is CASSQVLGPKQFF.